This TCR beta chain is from a study of identical twins. In every case, the donor was a healthy Caucasian. This clonotype was observed a handful of times. Its antigen is not known. MiXCR was run by TCRdb on the 5' RACE reads, yielding one entry per CDR3 protein. The sample contains about 550,000 distinct CDR3 sequences, more than 20% of which appear only once. The J segment lost 1 base and the V segment lost 5 bases, leaving 6 bases of the junction unmatched. Germline lookup yields CDR1 SEHNR and CDR2 FQNEAQ (reference sequence). The CDR3 covers 16 residues. General study results and limits: Out-of-frame beta chain sequences displayed weaker excess sharing between twins. Insertions ran lower in abundant cord blood beta clonotypes, though not in memory repertoires. For monozygotic twins, models underestimated out-of-frame TCR alpha sharing.

Another study also made use of these data, one on yellow fever vaccine responses in identical twins.

V is TRBV7-9 and J is TRBJ2-1; 9 bases are a match to TRBD1. The specimen was CD4+ T cells sorted from blood. This clonotype originated in a woman between 18 and 30 years old in good health. The CDR3 spells CASSPTGGKSYNEQFF. CDR3 DNA: TGTGCCAGCAGCCCAACAGGGGGCAAGTCCTACAATGAGCAGTTCTTC.